These 30 T cell receptor beta chains were sequenced from one sample in a study of blood T cell repertoires in COVID-19. TCRdb's table, derived via immunoSEQ multiplex PCR, lists solely in-frame clones and lacks some. The sample lists about 200,000 clones; 89% were seen once. Specimen: PBMCs or T cells enriched from blood (not recorded which). These receptors were taken from a woman in her 40s with acute COVID-19.

V gene TRBV7-6 combines with J gene TRBJ1-2; D unclear. Germline V gene sequence: CDR1 SGHVS, CDR2 FNYEAQ. V was pared by 8 bases and J by 5 bases, with 9 bases between. CDR3 size: 11 residues. CDR3 DNA: TGTGCCAGCGTCGGGTTGTATGGCTACACCTTC. Encoded protein: CASVGLYGYTF. Using reference TRBV7-6 and TRBJ1-2 for the parts outside the CDR3, the full variable domain is GAGVSQSPRYKVTKRGQDVALRCDPISGHVSLYWYRQALGQGPEFLTYFNYEAQQDKSGLPNDRFSAERPEGSISTLTIQRTEQRDSAMYRCASVGLYGYTFGSGTRLTVV.

The chain recombines TRBV20-1 with TRBJ1-4; D unresolved. The V gene lost 3 bases and the J gene lost 0 bases, with 11 bases spanning the gap. Germline V lookup: CDR1 DFQATT, CDR2 SNEGSKA (reference sequence). There are 15 residues in the CDR3. CDR3 nucleotide sequence: TGCAGTGCTAGTAAGGGAGCTGCAACTAATGAAAAACTGTTTTTT. This gives the protein CSASKGAATNEKLFF.

This chain joins TRBV28 and TRBJ1-4, with 9 bases matching TRBD1. J was trimmed by 5 bases and V by 1 base; bases with no gene match: 2. Germline V gives CDR1 MDHEN, CDR2 SYDVKM. CDR3 length: 15 amino acids. The CDR3: CASSLLGQGNEKLFF. CDR3 nucleotide sequence: TGTGCCAGCAGTTTATTGGGACAGGGAAATGAAAAACTGTTTTTT.

The chain joins TRBV4-1 to TRBJ1-5; 7 nucleotides line up with TRBD1. The trim removed 0 bases at V and 3 bases at J, leaving 5 bases unmatched. The length of the CDR3 is 16 residues. The germline CDR1 and CDR2 sequences are MGHRA and YSYEKL. The CDR3 spells CASSQEMGQLNQPQHF. The CDR3 nucleotides read TGCGCCAGCAGCCAAGAAATGGGACAGCTCAATCAGCCCCAGCATTTT.

This chain joins TRBV3-1 (or the pseudogene TRBV3-2) and TRBJ1-4; possible D gene TRBD1, 6 bases. CDR3 size: 14 residues. Germline CDR1 LGHDT, CDR2 YNNKEL (reference sequence). With 2 bases removed from V and 6 bases from J, the gap between germline ends came to 10 bases. CDR3 bases: TGTGCCAGCAGCCAAACAGGGTTGGATGAAAAACTGTTTTTT. Its protein product is CASSQTGLDEKLFF.

The chain has TRBV7-6 and TRBJ2-2; tentative D call: TRBD2 (5 bases). Germline-derived CDR1 and CDR2 are SGHVS and FNYEAQ. Trimming removed 0 bases from V and 6 bases from J, with 8 bases in between. The CDR3 length is 14 residues. The CDR3 DNA reads as TGTGCCAGCAGCTTAGCGCGGGTGGCCGGGGAGCTGTTTTTT. Its translation is CASSLARVAGELFF.

The chain uses TRBV12-3 or TRBV12-4 and TRBJ2-2; D perhaps matches TRBD2 (5 bases). There are 13 residues in the CDR3. The ends were cut back, 3 bases at V and 11 bases at J, with 13 bases in the middle. The CDR3 DNA is TGTGCCAGCAGTTTGTCGGACGGGGTAGAGCTGTTTTTT. Amino acid sequence: CASSLSDGVELFF.

This sequence joins TRBV18 and TRBJ1-2; D gene ambiguous. Germline V gene sequence: CDR1 KGHSH, CDR2 LQKENI. The length of the CDR3 is 15 residues. V was pared by 1 base and J by 2 bases, with 11 bases between. The CDR3 region has the DNA TGTGCCAGCTCACCACTAGACACGTCAAACTATGGCTACACCTTC. Its translation: CASSPLDTSNYGYTF.

The V gene is TRBV5-4, the J gene TRBJ2-3, with D possibly matching TRBD1 (6 bases). V was trimmed by 0 bases and J by 6 bases, leaving 20 bases between them. The CDR3 is 17 amino acids. The V gene's germline CDR1 is SGHNT and CDR2 YYREEE (reference sequence). The CDR3 nucleotides are TGTGCCAGCAGCTTGGGACTACAGGGATCCGCGTCGGATACGCAGTATTTT. Its translation is CASSLGLQGSASDTQYF.

This clone was detected only once. This chain uses TRBV10-3 with TRBJ2-5; the D is unclear. Germline V gives CDR1 ENHRY, CDR2 SYGVKD. The CDR3 extends over 13 amino acids. V was cut by 2 bases and J by 4 bases, with 8 bases left in between. The DNA of the CDR3 is TGTGCCATCAGTGAGGTACTCGGAGAGACCCAGTACTTC. Amino acid sequence: CAISEVLGETQYF.

The rearrangement joins TRBV6-5 to TRBJ1-2; TRBD1 is a possible D gene (5 bases). CDR1 and CDR2 (germline): MNHEY, SVGAGI. The CDR3 runs to 13 residues. V was shortened by 5 bases and J by 10 bases, with 17 bases between the two germline ends. The CDR3 nucleotides read TGTGCCAGCAGTAACGAACGGGGGGTGGACTACACCTTC. It is translated as CASSNERGVDYTF.

This clone was seen a few times. This sequence joins TRBV2 and TRBJ1-2; D gene unclear. The germline CDR1 and CDR2 sequences are SNHLY and FYNNEI. The V and J ends lost 8 bases and 0 bases respectively, with 10 bases between them. This CDR3 region has 13 residues. The DNA for the CDR3 is TGTGCCAGCCTCATGGGAGCTAACTATGGCTACACCTTC. It is translated as CASLMGANYGYTF.

This clone was counted once. V and J are TRBV5-6 and TRBJ2-5; 15 bases align to TRBD2. The germline gives CDR1 SGHDT, CDR2 YYEEEE. This CDR3 contains 19 residues. Losses at the gene ends were 4 bases for V and 6 bases for J; bases not matched to a gene: 16. CDR3 amino acids: CASSLTTWTSGRAGKTQYF. As DNA, the CDR3 is TGTGCCAGCAGCCTGACAACATGGACTAGCGGGAGGGCAGGAAAGACCCAGTACTTC.

The chain has TRBV11-2 and TRBJ2-7; TRBD2 matches 10 bases. The CDR3 is 16 residues long. Germline lookup yields CDR1 SGHAT and CDR2 FQNNGV. V gave up 5 bases and J gave up 3 bases; unmatched junction bases: 10. The CDR3: CASSRSSSGGIYEQYF. The CDR3 DNA follows: TGTGCCAGCAGCCGAAGTTCTAGCGGGGGTATCTACGAGCAGTACTTC.

The J gene is TRBJ2-1, the V gene TRBV11-3; TRBD2 matches 8 bases. Germline trimming cut 5 bases from V and 10 bases from J; bases unmatched to any gene: 16. CDR3 length equals 16 residues. Per germline, CDR1 SGHNT and CDR2 YENEEA. The CDR3 DNA reads as TGTGCCAGCAGCCACAGTTTTACGGGAGGGCCTAGGGAGCAGTTCTTC. Translation: CASSHSFTGGPREQFF.

This chain joins TRBV6-4 and TRBJ1-4; D gene unclear. There are 14 residues in the CDR3. Germline-derived CDR1 and CDR2 are MRHNA and SNTAGT. Trimming pared 8 bases from V and 0 bases from J, leaving 10 bases between. CDR3 nucleotide sequence: TGTGCCAGCCGAAACAGTGCAACTAATGAAAAACTGTTTTTT. It translates to CASRNSATNEKLFF.

CDR3 sequence: CASSLGRGDSPLHF. The CDR3 DNA sequence: TGCGCCAGCAGCTTGGGCCGAGGAGATTCACCCCTCCACTTT. This chain connects TRBV5-1 to TRBJ1-6; the D is unclear. From germline, CDR1 is SGHRS and CDR2 YFSETQ. CDR3 length equals 14 residues. The V end lost 0 bases, the J end lost 8 bases, and 9 bases lay between the germline ends.

V gene TRBV11-3 combines with J gene TRBJ2-5; 8 bases are a match to TRBD1. The CDR3 totals 15 residues. Germline V gene lookup returns CDR1 SGHNT and CDR2 YENEEA. V shed 3 bases, J shed 2 bases, and the junction held 5 bases outside the gene matches. The CDR3 DNA sequence: TGTGCCAGCAGCTTCGGAGGACAGGGTCAAGAGACCCAGTACTTC. Encoded protein: CASSFGGQGQETQYF. Using reference TRBV11-3 and TRBJ2-5 for the parts outside the CDR3, the full variable domain is EAGVVQSPRYKIIEKKQPVAFWCNPISGHNTLYWYLQNLGQGPELLIRYENEEAVDDSQLPKDRFSAERLKGVDSTLKIQPAELGDSAVYLCASSFGGQGQETQYFGPGTRLLVL.

The chain has TRBV28 and TRBJ1-2; D not resolved. This CDR3 has 14 residues. Trimming cost V 6 bases and J 4 bases, with 15 bases left between them. Germline V lookup: CDR1 MDHEN, CDR2 SYDVKM. This CDR3 reads CASSLGLDRYGYTF. CDR3 nucleotides: TGTGCCAGCAGCCTAGGCCTGGATCGCTATGGCTACACCTTC.

This clone has only a few counts. The CDR3 DNA sequence: TGCAGCGTTGAAAGCAGGGGGGTTGGCTACACCTTC. It yields the protein CSVESRGVGYTF. The J gene is TRBJ1-2, the V gene TRBV29-1, with 7 bases aligning to TRBD1. With V trimmed by 2 bases and J by 7 bases, 4 bases remained unmatched. Germline CDR1 SQVTM, CDR2 ANQGSEA. The CDR3 is 12 residues long.

J is TRBJ1-1 and V is TRBV11-2; D perhaps matches TRBD1 (5 bases). Deletions cut 4 bases from V and 4 bases from J, with 19 bases between. From germline, CDR1 is SGHAT and CDR2 FQNNGV. The CDR3 runs 16 residues. The CDR3 loop is CASSSLGLRGPTEAFF. The CDR3 nucleotides read TGTGCCAGCAGCTCCCTGGGACTGAGGGGTCCCACTGAAGCTTTCTTT.

The chain employs TRBV12-3 or TRBV12-4 and TRBJ1-3; D call uncertain. The CDR3 spans 12 residues. Trimming cost V 7 bases and J 7 bases, with 11 bases left between them. CDR3 residues: CASTRSRNTIYF. CDR3 coding DNA: TGTGCCAGCACCCGCTCACGGAACACCATATATTTT.

V and J are TRBV10-3 and TRBJ2-1; D is ambiguous. V gave up 2 bases and J gave up 9 bases, with 17 bases separating them. Germline values: CDR1 ENHRY, CDR2 SYGVKD. The CDR3 is 15 residues long. The CDR3 is CAISEPILSPSEQFF. As DNA, the CDR3 is TGTGCCATCAGTGAGCCCATATTGTCTCCCAGTGAGCAGTTCTTC.

The chain carries TRBV11-2 and TRBJ2-3; TRBD2 matches 16 bases. The CDR3 has 18 residues. After removal of 2 bases from V and 4 bases from J, the junction contained 6 bases not matched to a gene. Germline V lookup: CDR1 SGHAT, CDR2 FQNNGV. CDR3 nucleotide sequence: TGTGCCAGCAGCTTATCGAAGGGACTAGCGGGAGGGGCAGATACGCAGTATTTT. Its protein is CASSLSKGLAGGADTQYF.

The V and J genes are TRBV12-5 and TRBJ1-1; D perhaps matches TRBD1 (5 bases). This CDR3 has 13 amino acids. Trimming stripped 7 bases from V and 5 bases from J, with 14 bases between. CDR1 is LGHNT and CDR2 is FRNRAP in the germline V gene. CDR3 nucleotides: TGTGCTAGTGCACAGGCCGGTGGGACTGAAGCTTTCTTT. Its translation is CASAQAGGTEAFF.

This clone occurred a few times. The rearrangement joins TRBV6-5 to TRBJ2-1; TRBD1 agrees at 8 bases. The CDR3 has 14 amino acids. Per germline, CDR1 MNHEY and CDR2 SVGAGI. V lost 8 bases and J lost 7; bases outside the gene matches: 10. CDR3 sequence (DNA): TGTGCCAGCCAGAGCAGGGGGCTTACGAATGAGCAGTTCTTC. This translates into CASQSRGLTNEQFF.

The CDR3: CASSLGPGRGAPGETQYF. The CDR3, as DNA: TGCGCCAGCAGCTTGGGACCGGGCCGCGGGGCGCCGGGGGAGACCCAGTACTTC. The rearrangement links TRBV5-1 to TRBJ2-5; maybe TRBD2 (6 bases). The CDR3 is 18 residues long. V was trimmed by 0 bases and J by 5 bases, leaving 23 bases between them. Per germline, CDR1 SGHRS and CDR2 YFSETQ. Together with reference TRBV5-1 and TRBJ2-5, the CDR3 gives the full variable domain: KAGVTQTPRYLIKTRGQQVTLSCSPISGHRSVSWYQQTPGQGLQFLFEYFSETQRNKGNFPGRFSGRQFSNSRSEMNVSTLELGDSALYLCASSLGPGRGAPGETQYFGPGTRLLVL.

The chain combines TRBV6-5 with TRBJ2-7; D might be TRBD2 (7 bases). The V end was cut by 6 bases, the J end by 2 bases, with 11 bases between. The CDR3 is 13 amino acids. Germline V gene lookup returns CDR1 MNHEY and CDR2 SVGAGI. The CDR3, as DNA: TGTGCCAGCAGAGAGGGGGGGGCCTACGAGCAGTACTTC. Protein: CASREGGAYEQYF.

The chain links TRBV7-9 to TRBJ2-5, with D possibly matching TRBD1 (5 bases). V dropped 1 base and J dropped 7 bases, with 10 bases sitting between them. Per the germline V gene, CDR1 is SEHNR and CDR2 is FQNEAQ (reference sequence). The CDR3 is 13 amino acids. DNA for the CDR3: TGTGCCAGCAGCTTAGGAGATGGGGCGACCCAGTACTTC. Its translation is CASSLGDGATQYF.

This chain connects TRBV5-1 to TRBJ1-6, with TRBD1 matching 9 bases. CDR3 size: 14 residues. Per germline, CDR1 SGHRS and CDR2 YFSETQ. The V segment lost 1 base and the J segment 10 bases; nucleotides outside the gene matches: 3. The CDR3 bases are TGCGCCAGCAGCTTGCTGGACAGGGGCTCACCCCTCCACTTT. Residues: CASSLLDRGSPLHF.